This TCR beta chain comes out of a study of blood T cell repertoires in COVID-19. Whole-study context: COVID-19 samples from acute and convalescent phases originated in the United States, Italy and Spain. PBMCs, B-cell-depleted T cells, or T cells were the source of the cDNA or gDNA that made up the material.

Looked up from germline, CDR1 is ENHRY and CDR2 is SYGVKD. V was trimmed by 3 bases and J by 9 bases, leaving 9 bases between them. This CDR3 spans 13 amino acids. Authors' analysis steps: Reference gene primer amplification gave nucleated cell count estimates. TCRdb keeps only in-frame clones here, not all; method: immunoSEQ multiplex PCR. Clone size and the V and J calls come from that table; the DNA yielded D and trimming. The sample has 70,000 or so clones; roughly 90% are singletons. Sequenced material: peripheral blood. The chain combines TRBV10-3 with TRBJ1-6; no reliable D call. This sequence was found in a man aged 55 to 69 with acute or convalescent COVID-19. The CDR3 sequence: CAISDSGGSPLHF. The CDR3 nucleotides read TGTGCCATCAGTGATAGCGGTGGTTCACCCCTCCACTTT.